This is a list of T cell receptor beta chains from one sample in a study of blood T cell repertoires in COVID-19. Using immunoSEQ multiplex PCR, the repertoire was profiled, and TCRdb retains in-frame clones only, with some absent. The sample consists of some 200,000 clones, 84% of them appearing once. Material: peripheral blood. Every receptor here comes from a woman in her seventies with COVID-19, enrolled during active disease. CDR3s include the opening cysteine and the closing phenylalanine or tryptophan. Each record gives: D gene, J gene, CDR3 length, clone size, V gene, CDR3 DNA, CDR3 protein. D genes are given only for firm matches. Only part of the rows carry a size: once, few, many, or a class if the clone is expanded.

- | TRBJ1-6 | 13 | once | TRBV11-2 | TGTGCCAGCAGCGCGCGACTAGGGTCACCCCTCCACTTT | CASSARLGSPLHF
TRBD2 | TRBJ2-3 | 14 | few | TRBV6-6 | TGTGCCAGCAGTAAGGGACTAGCGTCAGATACGCAGTATTTT | CASSKGLASDTQYF
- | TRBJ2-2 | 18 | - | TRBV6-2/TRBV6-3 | TGTGCCAGCAGTTATACCGTAGCGAGGGAGCGAAACACCGGGGAGCTGTTTTTT | CASSYTVARERNTGELFF
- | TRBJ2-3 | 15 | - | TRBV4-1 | TGCGCCAGCAGCCAAGATCTTATGCGGGCAGATACGCAGTATTTT | CASSQDLMRADTQYF
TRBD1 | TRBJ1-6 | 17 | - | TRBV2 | TGTGCCAGCAACACCACAGGGGTGAGCTCCTATAATTCACCCCTCCACTTT | CASNTTGVSSYNSPLHF
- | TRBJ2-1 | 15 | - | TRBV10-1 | TGCGCCAGCAGCCCCACTAGTATCTCCTACAATGAGCAGTTCTTC | CASSPTSISYNEQFF
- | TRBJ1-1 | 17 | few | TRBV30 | TGTGCCTGGAGCTTAGGGGGTAACAGAGGACCTGACACTGAAGCTTTCTTT | CAWSLGGNRGPDTEAFF
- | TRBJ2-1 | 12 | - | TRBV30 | TGTGCCTGGAGTGTAATAGACAATGAGCAGTTCTTC | CAWSVIDNEQFF
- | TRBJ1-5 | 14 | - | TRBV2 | TGTGCCAGCAATAGCCGGGGAAGAGGTCAGCCCCAGCATTTT | CASNSRGRGQPQHF
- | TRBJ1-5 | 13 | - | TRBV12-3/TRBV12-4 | TGTGCCAGCAGCGTCGGGGTCAATCAGCCCCAGCATTTT | CASSVGVNQPQHF
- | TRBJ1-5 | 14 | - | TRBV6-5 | TGTGCCAGCAGTTATGGGGGGACCAATCAGCCCCAGCATTTT | CASSYGGTNQPQHF
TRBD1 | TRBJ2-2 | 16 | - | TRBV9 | TGTGCCAGCAGCTCCGGGTGGGACAGGAAGATCGGGGAGCTGTTTTTT | CASSSGWDRKIGELFF
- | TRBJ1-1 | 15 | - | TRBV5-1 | TGCGCCAGCAGCTTGGAGGGGGACCCGAACACTGAAGCTTTCTTT | CASSLEGDPNTEAFF
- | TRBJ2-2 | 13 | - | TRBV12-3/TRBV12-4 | TGTGCCAGCAGTCTCCTTCGGGAGGGGGAGCTGTTTTTT | CASSLLREGELFF
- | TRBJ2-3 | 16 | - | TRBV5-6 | TGTGCCAGCAGCTCCTCGCAGGGTCCGGACACAGATACGCAGTATTTT | CASSSSQGPDTDTQYF
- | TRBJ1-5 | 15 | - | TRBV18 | TGTGCCAGCTCACCGGAGTCTCTTAGCAATCAGCCCCAGCATTTT | CASSPESLSNQPQHF
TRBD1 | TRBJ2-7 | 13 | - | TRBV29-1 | TGCAGCGTTGCTAGGACAGGGACCCTGGAGCAGTACTTC | CSVARTGTLEQYF
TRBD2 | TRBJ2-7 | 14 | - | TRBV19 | TGTGCCAGTAGTATCGCGGGAGCAACCTACGAGCAGTACTTC | CASSIAGATYEQYF
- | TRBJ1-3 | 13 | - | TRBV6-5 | TGTGCCAGCAGTTTCGGGGTTGGAAACACCATATATTTT | CASSFGVGNTIYF
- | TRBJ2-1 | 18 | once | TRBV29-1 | TGCAGCGTTGAGGGTTGGGTAGGAAGGGAGGGGGCCTACAATGAGCAGTTCTTC | CSVEGWVGREGAYNEQFF
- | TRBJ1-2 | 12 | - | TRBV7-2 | TGTGCCAGCAGCTTGCGAACTTATGGCTACACCTTC | CASSLRTYGYTF
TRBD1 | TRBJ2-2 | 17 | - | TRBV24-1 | TGTGCCACCAGTGATTACGCCGGGACAGGTGGGACCGGGGAGCTGTTTTTT | CATSDYAGTGGTGELFF
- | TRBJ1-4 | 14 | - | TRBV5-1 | TGCGCCAGCAGCTTGGTAGGGGGAGAGGAAAAACTGTTTTTT | CASSLVGGEEKLFF
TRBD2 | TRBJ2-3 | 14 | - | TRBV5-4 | TGTGCCAGCAGCTTGGAGGCTAGCGGGGATACGCAGTATTTT | CASSLEASGDTQYF